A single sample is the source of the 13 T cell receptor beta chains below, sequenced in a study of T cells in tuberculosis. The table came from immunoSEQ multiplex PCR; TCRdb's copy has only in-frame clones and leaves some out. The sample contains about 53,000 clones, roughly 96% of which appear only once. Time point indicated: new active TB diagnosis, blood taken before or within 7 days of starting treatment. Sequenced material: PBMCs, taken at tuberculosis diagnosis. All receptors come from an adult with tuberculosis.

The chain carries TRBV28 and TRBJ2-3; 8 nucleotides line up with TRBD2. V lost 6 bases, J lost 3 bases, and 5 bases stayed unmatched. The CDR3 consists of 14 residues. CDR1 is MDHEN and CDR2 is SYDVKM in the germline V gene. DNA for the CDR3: TGTGCCAGCAGCTTTTTAGCGGGAACAGATACGCAGTATTTT. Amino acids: CASSFLAGTDTQYF. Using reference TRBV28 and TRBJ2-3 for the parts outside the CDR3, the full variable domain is DVKVTQSSRYLVKRTGEKVFLECVQDMDHENMFWYRQDPGLGLRLIYFSYDVKMKEKGDIPEGYSVSREKKERFSLILESASTNQTSMYLCASSFLAGTDTQYFGPGTRLTVL.

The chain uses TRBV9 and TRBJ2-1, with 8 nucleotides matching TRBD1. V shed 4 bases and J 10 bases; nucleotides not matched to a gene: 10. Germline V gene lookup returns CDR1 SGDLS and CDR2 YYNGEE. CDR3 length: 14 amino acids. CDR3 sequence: CASSLAQGAWEQFF. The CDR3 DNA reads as TGTGCCAGCAGCCTCGCGCAGGGGGCTTGGGAGCAGTTCTTC.

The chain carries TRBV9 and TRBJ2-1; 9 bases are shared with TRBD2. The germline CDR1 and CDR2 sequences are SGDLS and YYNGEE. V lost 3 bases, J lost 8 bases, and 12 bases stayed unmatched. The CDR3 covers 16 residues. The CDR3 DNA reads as TGTGCCAGCAGCGGGGGACTAGCAATAACAACCGATGAGCAGTTCTTC. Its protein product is CASSGGLAITTDEQFF.

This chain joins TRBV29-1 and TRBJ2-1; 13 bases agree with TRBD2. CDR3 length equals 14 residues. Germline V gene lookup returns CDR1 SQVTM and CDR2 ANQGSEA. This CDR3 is CSSTGLAGTNEQFF. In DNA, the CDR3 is TGCAGTTCAACGGGACTAGCGGGAACCAATGAGCAGTTCTTC.

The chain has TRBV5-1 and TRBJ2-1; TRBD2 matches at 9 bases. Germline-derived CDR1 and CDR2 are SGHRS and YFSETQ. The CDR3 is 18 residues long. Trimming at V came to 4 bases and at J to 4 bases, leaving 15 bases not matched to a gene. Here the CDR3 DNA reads TGCGCCAGCAGCGCCGTTGTCGGGACTAGCCATTCATACAATGAGCAGTTCTTC. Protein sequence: CASSAVVGTSHSYNEQFF.

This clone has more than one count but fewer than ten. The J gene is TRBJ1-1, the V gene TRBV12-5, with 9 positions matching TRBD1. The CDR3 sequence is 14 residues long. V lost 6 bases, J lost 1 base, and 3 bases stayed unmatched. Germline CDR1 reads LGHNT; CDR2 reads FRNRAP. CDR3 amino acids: CASGSGQGNTEAFF. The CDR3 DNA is TGTGCTAGTGGGTCGGGACAGGGGAACACTGAAGCTTTCTTT.

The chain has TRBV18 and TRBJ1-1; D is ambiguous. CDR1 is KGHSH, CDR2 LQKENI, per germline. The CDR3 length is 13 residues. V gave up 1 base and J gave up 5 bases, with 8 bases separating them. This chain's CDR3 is CASSPQVTTEAFF. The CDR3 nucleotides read TGTGCCAGCTCACCACAAGTTACTACTGAAGCTTTCTTT.

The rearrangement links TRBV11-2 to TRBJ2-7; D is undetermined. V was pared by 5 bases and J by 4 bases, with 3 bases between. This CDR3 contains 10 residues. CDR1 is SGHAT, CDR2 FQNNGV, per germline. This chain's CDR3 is CASSLYEQYF. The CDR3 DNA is TGTGCCAGCAGCCTTTACGAGCAGTACTTC.

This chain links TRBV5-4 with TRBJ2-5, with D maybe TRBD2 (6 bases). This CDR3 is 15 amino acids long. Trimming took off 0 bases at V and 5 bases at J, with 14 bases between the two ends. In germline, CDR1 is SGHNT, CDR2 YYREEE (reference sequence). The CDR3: CASSLADGGMETQYF. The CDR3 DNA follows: TGTGCCAGCAGCTTGGCCGACGGGGGAATGGAGACCCAGTACTTC.

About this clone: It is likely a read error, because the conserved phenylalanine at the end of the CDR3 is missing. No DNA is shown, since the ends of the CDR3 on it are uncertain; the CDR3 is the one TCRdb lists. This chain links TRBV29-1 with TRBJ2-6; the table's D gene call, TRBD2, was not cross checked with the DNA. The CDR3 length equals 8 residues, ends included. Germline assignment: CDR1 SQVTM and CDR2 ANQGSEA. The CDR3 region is CSPTSGTS.

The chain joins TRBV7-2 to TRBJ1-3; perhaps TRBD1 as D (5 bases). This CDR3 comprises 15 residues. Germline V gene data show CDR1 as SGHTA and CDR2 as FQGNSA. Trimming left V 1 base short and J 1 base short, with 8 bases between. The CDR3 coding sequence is TGTGCCAGCAGCTTAGACCCAGGGTCTGGAAACACCATATATTTT. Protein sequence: CASSLDPGSGNTIYF.

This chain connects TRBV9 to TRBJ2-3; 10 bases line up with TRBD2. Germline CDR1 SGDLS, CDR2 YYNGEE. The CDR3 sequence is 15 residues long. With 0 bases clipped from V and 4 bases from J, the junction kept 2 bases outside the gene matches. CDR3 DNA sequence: TGTGCCAGCAGCGTAGCTGGACTAGCGGCAGATACGCAGTATTTT. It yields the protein CASSVAGLAADTQYF.

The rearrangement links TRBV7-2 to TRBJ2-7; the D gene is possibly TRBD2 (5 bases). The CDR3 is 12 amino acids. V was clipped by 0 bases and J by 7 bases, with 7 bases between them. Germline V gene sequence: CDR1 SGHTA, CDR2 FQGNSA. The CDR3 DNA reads TGTGCCAGCAGCTTAGCGCGCGGGGAGCAGTACTTC. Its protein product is CASSLARGEQYF.